Listed here are 5 T cell receptor beta chains from one sample, sequenced in a study of T cell responses to AZD1222 COVID-19 vaccine (dated by TCRdb to about 2021). Read against the paper, the sample's time point label means: baseline before first vaccination. Libraries were constructed by the immunoSEQ multiplex PCR assay. TCRdb's version of the immuneACCESS table is confined to in-frame rearrangements and falls short of the full clone set. An unresolved V gene accounts for under half of the shortfall where checked; the remainder is of unknown origin. Counted in this sample were over 150,000 clones; 80% to 90% of them appeared once. 6.9% of the sample is in the top ten clones. Sequencing was performed on peripheral blood, taken on day 0 of AZD1222 vaccination. These receptors were obtained from an adult in good health.

The chain links TRBV10-3 to TRBJ1-3, with 8 positions matching TRBD1. Trimming cost V 8 bases and J 0 bases; bases outside gene matches: 6. The CDR3 is 15 residues long. Germline CDR1 ENHRY, CDR2 SYGVKD. The CDR3 nucleotides are TGTGCCATCCTGGGACAGGTTATCTCTGGAAACACCATATATTTT. Its protein is CAILGQVISGNTIYF.

The rearrangement uses TRBV7-9 and TRBJ2-7; D is ambiguous. This CDR3 has 13 residues. Per germline, CDR1 SEHNR and CDR2 FQNEAQ (reference sequence). Trimming took off 4 bases at V and 2 bases at J, with 9 bases between the two ends. CDR3 bases: TGTGCCAGCAGCTACGTCGACACCTACGAGCAGTACTTC. Protein sequence: CASSYVDTYEQYF.

This chain links TRBV5-1 with TRBJ1-1, with D possibly being TRBD1 (6 bases). Germline assignment: CDR1 SGHRS and CDR2 YFSETQ. Trimming pared 0 bases from V and 6 bases from J, leaving 15 bases between. The CDR3 consists of 15 residues. DNA of the CDR3: TGCGCCAGCAGCTTGGGGACACCCCAGGGGCCTGAAGCTTTCTTT. It yields the protein CASSLGTPQGPEAFF.

V usage is TRBV27 and J usage is TRBJ2-1, with D possibly matching TRBD1 (5 bases). Per the germline V gene, CDR1 is MNHEY and CDR2 is SMNVEV (reference sequence). V dropped 2 bases and J dropped 4 bases, with 9 bases sitting between them. The CDR3 covers 14 residues. The CDR3 nucleotides are TGTGCCAGCAGTTTAAGGACAACTTACAATGAGCAGTTCTTC. This encodes CASSLRTTYNEQFF.

This chain joins TRBV6-4 and TRBJ2-3; D is unresolved. In germline, CDR1 is MRHNA, CDR2 SNTAGT. CDR3 size: 13 residues. V lost 2 bases to trimming and J lost 1 base, with 4 bases between them. The CDR3 region is CASSDQRTDTQYF. CDR3 sequence (DNA): TGTGCCAGCAGTGACCAACGCACAGATACGCAGTATTTT.